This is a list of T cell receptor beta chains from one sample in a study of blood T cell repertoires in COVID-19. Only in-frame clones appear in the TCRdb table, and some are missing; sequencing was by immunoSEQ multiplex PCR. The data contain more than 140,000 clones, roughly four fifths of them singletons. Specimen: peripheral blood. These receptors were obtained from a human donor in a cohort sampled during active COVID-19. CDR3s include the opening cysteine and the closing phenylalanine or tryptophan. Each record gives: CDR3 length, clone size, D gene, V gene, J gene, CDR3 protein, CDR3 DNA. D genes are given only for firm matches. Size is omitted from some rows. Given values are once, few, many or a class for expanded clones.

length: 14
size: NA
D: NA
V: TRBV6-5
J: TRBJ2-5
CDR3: CASSSLQGQETQYF
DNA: TGTGCCAGCTCCTCCCTTCAGGGCCAAGAGACCCAGTACTTC

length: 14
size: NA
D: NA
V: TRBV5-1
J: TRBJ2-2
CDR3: CASSTGRNTGELFF
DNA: TGCGCCAGCAGCACAGGCCGGAACACCGGGGAGCTGTTTTTT

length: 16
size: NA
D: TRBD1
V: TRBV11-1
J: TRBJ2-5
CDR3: CASSQPGTGQRETQYF
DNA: TGTGCCAGCAGCCAACCCGGGACAGGGCAGAGGGAGACCCAGTACTTC

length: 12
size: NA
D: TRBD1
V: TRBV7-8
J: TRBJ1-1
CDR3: CASSEQGARAFF
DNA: TGTGCCAGCAGCGAACAGGGGGCACGGGCTTTCTTT

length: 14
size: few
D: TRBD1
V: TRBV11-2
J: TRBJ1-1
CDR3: CASRHPGQRPEAFF
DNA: TGTGCCAGCAGGCACCCGGGACAGAGGCCAGAAGCTTTCTTT

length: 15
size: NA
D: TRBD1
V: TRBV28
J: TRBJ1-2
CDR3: CASSRTGSRSYGYTF
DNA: TGTGCCAGCAGTCGGACAGGGAGCAGAAGCTATGGCTACACCTTC

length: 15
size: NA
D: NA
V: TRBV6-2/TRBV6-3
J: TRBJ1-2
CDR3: CASSYPLTDGGGYTF
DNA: TGTGCCAGCAGTTATCCGCTGACAGACGGAGGGGGCTACACCTTC

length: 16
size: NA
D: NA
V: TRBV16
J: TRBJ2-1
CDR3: CASSQLMGSSYNEQFF
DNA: TGTGCCAGCAGCCAATTAATGGGGAGCTCCTACAATGAGCAGTTCTTC

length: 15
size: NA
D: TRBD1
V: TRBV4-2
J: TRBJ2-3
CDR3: CASSPRDRVGDTQYF
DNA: TGTGCCAGCAGCCCCCGGGACAGGGTAGGGGATACGCAGTATTTT

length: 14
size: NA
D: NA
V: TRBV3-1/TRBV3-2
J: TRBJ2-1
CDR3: CASSQTAAYNEQFF
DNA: TGTGCCAGCAGCCAAACGGCGGCCTACAATGAGCAGTTCTTC

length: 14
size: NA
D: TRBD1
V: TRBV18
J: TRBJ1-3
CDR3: CASSRQGSGNTIYF
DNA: TGTGCCAGCTCACGACAGGGCTCTGGAAACACCATATATTTT

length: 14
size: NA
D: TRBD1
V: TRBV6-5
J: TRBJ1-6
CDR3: CASSPGQENSPLHF
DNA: TGTGCCAGCAGTCCAGGACAGGAAAATTCACCCCTCCACTTT

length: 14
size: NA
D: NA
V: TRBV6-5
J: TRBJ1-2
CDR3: CASSYREIHYGYTF
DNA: TGTGCCAGCAGTTACCGGGAGATCCACTATGGCTACACCTTC

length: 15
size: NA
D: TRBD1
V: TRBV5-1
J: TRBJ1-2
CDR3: CASSSRQGTNYGYTF
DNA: TGCGCCAGCAGCTCTCGACAGGGGACTAACTATGGCTACACCTTC

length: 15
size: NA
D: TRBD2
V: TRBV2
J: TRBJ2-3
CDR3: CAIQRTSGRENTQYF
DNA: TGTGCCATCCAACGAACTAGCGGGAGGGAAAATACGCAGTATTTT

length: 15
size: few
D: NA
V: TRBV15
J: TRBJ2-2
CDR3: CATSRGLGTSRALFF
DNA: TGTGCCACCAGCAGGGGACTGGGCACCTCCCGGGCGCTGTTTTTT

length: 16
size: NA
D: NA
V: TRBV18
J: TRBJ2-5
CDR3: CASSPGGTSYQETQYF
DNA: TGTGCCAGCTCCCCAGGAGGGACTTCGTACCAAGAGACCCAGTACTTC

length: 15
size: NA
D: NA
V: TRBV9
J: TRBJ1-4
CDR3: CASSAEAGMVEKLFF
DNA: TGTGCCAGCAGCGCCGAGGCGGGAATGGTGGAAAAACTGTTTTTT

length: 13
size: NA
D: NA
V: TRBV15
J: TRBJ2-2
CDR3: CATSNVEPGELFF
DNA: TGTGCCACCAGCAACGTAGAGCCCGGGGAGCTGTTTTTT

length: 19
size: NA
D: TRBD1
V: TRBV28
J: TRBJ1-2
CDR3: CASSSHPLGTGGGAYGYTF
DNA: TGTGCCAGCAGTTCCCACCCTCTCGGGACAGGTGGCGGTGCCTATGGCTACACCTTC

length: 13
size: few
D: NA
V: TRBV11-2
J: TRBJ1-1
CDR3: CASSLDLGSEAFF
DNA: TGTGCCAGCAGCTTAGATCTAGGCTCTGAAGCTTTCTTT

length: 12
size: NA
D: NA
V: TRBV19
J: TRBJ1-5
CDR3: CASHGEQGPQHF
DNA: TGTGCCAGCCACGGGGAACAAGGGCCCCAGCATTTT

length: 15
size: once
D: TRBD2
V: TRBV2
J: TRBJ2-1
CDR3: CASSGGTSGINEQFF
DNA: TGTGCCAGCAGTGGGGGGACTAGCGGCATCAATGAGCAGTTCTTC

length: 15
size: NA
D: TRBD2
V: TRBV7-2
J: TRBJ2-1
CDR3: CASSQTSGSYNEQFF
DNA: TGTGCCAGCAGCCAGACTAGCGGTTCCTACAATGAGCAGTTCTTC

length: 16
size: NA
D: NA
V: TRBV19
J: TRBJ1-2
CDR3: CASSIELQGGIYGYTF
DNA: TGTGCCAGTAGTATCGAATTACAGGGAGGGATCTATGGCTACACCTTC

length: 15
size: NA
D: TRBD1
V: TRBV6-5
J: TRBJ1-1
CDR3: CASSYDSTGSREAFF
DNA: TGTGCCAGCAGTTATGATTCGACAGGGTCGAGGGAAGCTTTCTTT

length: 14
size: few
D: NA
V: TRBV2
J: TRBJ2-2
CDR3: CASSRRANTGELFF
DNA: TGTGCCAGCAGTAGGAGGGCGAACACCGGGGAGCTGTTTTTT

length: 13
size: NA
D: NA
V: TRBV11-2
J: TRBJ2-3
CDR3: CASSSPGTDTQYF
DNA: TGTGCCAGCAGCTCTCCGGGCACAGATACGCAGTATTTT

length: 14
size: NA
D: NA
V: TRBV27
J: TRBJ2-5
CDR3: CASSPHMSKETQYF
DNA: TGTGCCAGCAGTCCCCATATGTCTAAAGAGACCCAGTACTTC

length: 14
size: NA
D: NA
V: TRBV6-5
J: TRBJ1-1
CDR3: CASRKDSGNTEAFF
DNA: TGTGCCAGCAGAAAGGACAGCGGAAACACTGAAGCTTTCTTT

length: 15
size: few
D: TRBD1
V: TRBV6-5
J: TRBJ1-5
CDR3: CASSTGGLLNQPQHF
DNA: TGTGCCAGCAGTACAGGGGGCCTGCTCAATCAGCCCCAGCATTTT

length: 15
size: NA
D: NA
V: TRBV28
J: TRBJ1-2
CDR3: CASNNQGFSGYGYTF
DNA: TGTGCCAGCAATAATCAGGGTTTTTCGGGCTATGGCTACACCTTC

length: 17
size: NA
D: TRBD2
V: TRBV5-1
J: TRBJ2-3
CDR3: CASSLALAGGGTDTQYF
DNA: TGCGCCAGCAGCTTGGCCCTTGCGGGAGGGGGGACAGATACGCAGTATTTT

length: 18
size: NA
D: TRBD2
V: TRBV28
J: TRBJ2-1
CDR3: CASSTRLAGAEFYNEQFF
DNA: TGTGCCAGCAGTACCCGCCTAGCGGGAGCGGAATTCTACAATGAGCAGTTCTTC

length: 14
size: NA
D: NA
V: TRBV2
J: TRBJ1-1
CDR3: CASSEEGSVTEAFF
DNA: TGTGCCAGCAGTGAGGAGGGGAGTGTTACTGAAGCTTTCTTT

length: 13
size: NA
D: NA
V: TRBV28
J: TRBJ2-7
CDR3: CASSLTSSYEQYF
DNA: TGTGCCAGCAGCCTGACTAGCTCCTACGAGCAGTACTTC

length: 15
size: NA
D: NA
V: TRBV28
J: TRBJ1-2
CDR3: CASSLNGATNYGYTF
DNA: TGTGCCAGCAGTTTAAATGGGGCCACAAACTATGGCTACACCTTC

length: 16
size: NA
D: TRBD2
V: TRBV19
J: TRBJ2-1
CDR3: CASGGQGLLGHGEQFF
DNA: TGTGCCAGTGGAGGTCAGGGACTATTAGGTCATGGTGAGCAGTTCTTC

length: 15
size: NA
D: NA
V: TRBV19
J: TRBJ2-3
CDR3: CASSQQSWGTDTQYF
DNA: TGTGCCAGTAGTCAACAGTCCTGGGGCACAGATACGCAGTATTTT

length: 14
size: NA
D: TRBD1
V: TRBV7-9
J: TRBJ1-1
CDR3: CASSLGRGHTEAFF
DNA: TGTGCCAGCAGCTTAGGCAGGGGGCACACTGAAGCTTTCTTT

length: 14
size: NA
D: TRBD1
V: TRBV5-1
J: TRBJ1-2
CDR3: CASSLAQGGYGYTF
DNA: TGCGCCAGCAGCTTGGCACAGGGGGGCTATGGCTACACCTTC

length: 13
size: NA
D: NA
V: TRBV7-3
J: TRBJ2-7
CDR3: CASSSHRSSEQYF
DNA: TGTGCCAGCAGCTCCCACAGGTCGAGCGAGCAGTACTTC

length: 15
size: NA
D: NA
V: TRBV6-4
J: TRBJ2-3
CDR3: CASSPRPGPGDTQYF
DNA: TGTGCCAGCAGCCCCCGGCCGGGTCCCGGAGATACGCAGTATTTT

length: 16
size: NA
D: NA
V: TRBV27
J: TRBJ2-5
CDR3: CASSALTGTYQETQYF
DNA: TGTGCCAGTTCGGCTTTAACAGGGACGTACCAAGAGACCCAGTACTTC

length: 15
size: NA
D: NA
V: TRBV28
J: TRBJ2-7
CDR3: CASSLGSQEAYEQYF
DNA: TGTGCCAGCAGTTTGGGTTCCCAGGAGGCCTACGAGCAGTACTTC

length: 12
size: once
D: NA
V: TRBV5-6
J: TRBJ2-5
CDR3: CASSLGQETQYF
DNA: TGTGCCAGCAGCTTGGGGCAGGAGACCCAGTACTTC

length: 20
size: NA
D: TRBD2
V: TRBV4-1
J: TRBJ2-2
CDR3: CASSHPAGTSGVKNTGELFF
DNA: TGCGCCAGCAGCCATCCCGCCGGGACTAGCGGGGTCAAGAACACCGGGGAGCTGTTTTTT

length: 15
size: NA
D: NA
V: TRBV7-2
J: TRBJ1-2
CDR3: CASTPSDGDRSGYTF
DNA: TGTGCCAGCACCCCGAGTGACGGGGATCGGAGTGGCTACACCTTC

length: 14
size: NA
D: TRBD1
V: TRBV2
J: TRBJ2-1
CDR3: CASSGQGSQNEQFF
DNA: TGTGCCAGCAGTGGACAGGGGTCTCAAAATGAGCAGTTCTTC

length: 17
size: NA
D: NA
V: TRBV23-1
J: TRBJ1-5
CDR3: CASSQSGVRGRGQPQHF
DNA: TGCGCCAGCAGTCAATCGGGGGTGCGGGGGCGAGGACAGCCCCAGCATTTT

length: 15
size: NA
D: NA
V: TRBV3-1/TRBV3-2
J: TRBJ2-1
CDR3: CASSQSASVYNEQFF
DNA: TGTGCCAGCAGCCAATCGGCTAGCGTCTACAATGAGCAGTTCTTC

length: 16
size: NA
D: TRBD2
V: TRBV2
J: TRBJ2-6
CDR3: CASRRSGSSGANVLTF
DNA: TGTGCCAGCAGGAGAAGCGGGAGTTCTGGGGCCAACGTCCTGACTTTC

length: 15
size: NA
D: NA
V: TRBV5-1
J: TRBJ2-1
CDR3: CASSSLASSYNEQFF
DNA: TGCGCCAGCAGCTCCCTAGCGTCTTCCTACAATGAGCAGTTCTTC

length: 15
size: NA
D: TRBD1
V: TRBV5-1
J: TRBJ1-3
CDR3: CASSFWTGGGNTIYF
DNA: TGCGCCAGCAGCTTTTGGACAGGGGGCGGAAACACCATATATTTT

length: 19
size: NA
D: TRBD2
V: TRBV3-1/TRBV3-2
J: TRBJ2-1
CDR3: CASSRPGLGSPSSYNEQFF
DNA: TGTGCCAGCAGCCGTCCGGGACTAGGGTCCCCAAGCTCCTACAATGAGCAGTTCTTC

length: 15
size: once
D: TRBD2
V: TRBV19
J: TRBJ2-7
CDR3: CASSRKTSASYEQYF
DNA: TGTGCCAGTAGCCGAAAAACTAGCGCCTCCTACGAGCAGTACTTC

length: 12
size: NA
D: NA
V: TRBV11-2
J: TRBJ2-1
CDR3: CASSFQDNEQFF
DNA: TGTGCCAGCAGCTTTCAGGACAATGAGCAGTTCTTC

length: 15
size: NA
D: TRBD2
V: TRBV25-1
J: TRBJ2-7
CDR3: CATQGLAGGTNEQYF
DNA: TGTGCCACCCAGGGACTAGCGGGAGGAACGAACGAGCAGTACTTC

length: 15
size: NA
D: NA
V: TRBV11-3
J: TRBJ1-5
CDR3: CASSHISSGNQPQHF
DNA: TGTGCCAGCAGCCATATTAGCTCGGGGAATCAGCCCCAGCATTTT